This note documents a single T cell receptor (beta chain) sequence. Its antigen is currently unknown. Some clones are missing from TCRdb's copy, which holds only in-frame ones; the method was immunoSEQ multiplex PCR. The data contain approximately 45,000 clones, 85% to 95% of them singletons. These data come from a study of OX40 agonist ivuxolimab in advanced cancers. This CDR3 is built from 12 residues. The germline CDR1 and CDR2 sequences are SGHVS and FQNEAQ. V was cut by 3 bases and J by 6 bases, with 8 bases left in between. The study, taken as a whole, reports: Low normalized T-cell clonal expansion also characterized some of the nonresponders. Dosing at 0.1 to 3.0 mg/kg was accompanied by clonal expansion of CD4+ and CD8+ blood T cells by week 6.

The sequences come from CD4+ or CD8+ T cells sorted from blood, collected in a trial of the OX40 agonist ivuxolimab. The receptor comes from an adult with an advanced solid tumor such as melanoma, head and neck, liver or kidney cancer. The J gene is TRBJ1-1, the V gene TRBV7-8; D call uncertain. The CDR3 loop reads CASSFSTAEAFF. The CDR3 bases are TGTGCCAGCAGCTTCTCCACGGCTGAAGCTTTCTTT. Combining the CDR3 with reference TRBV7-8 and TRBJ1-1 gives the whole variable domain GAGVSQSPRYKVAKRGQDVALRCDPISGHVSLFWYQQALGQGPEFLTYFQNEAQLDKSGLPSDRFFAERPEGSVSTLKIQRTQQEDSAVYLCASSFSTAEAFFGQGTRLTVV.